This T cell receptor (beta chain) derives from a study of regulatory T cells. Whole-study findings and limits: Hydrophobic residues at CDR3 positions 6 and 7 were enriched in conventional CD4+ T cells of CD3G-deficient patients.

Germline loops: CDR1 MNHEY, CDR2 SMNVEV (reference sequence). The CDR3 consists of 13 residues. The V end was cut by 6 bases, the J end by 5 bases, with 8 bases between. Primers: 52 TRBV forward and 13 TRBJ reverse. The assay was immunoSEQ multiplex PCR, and TCRdb's table has in-frame clones only and misses some. The sample has over 25,000 clones, about 94% seen once; the top ten hold approximately 0.98%. A word on this clone: Its antigen is still unknown.

The sequence derives from a child aged 2 to 15 with CD3G deficiency. The sequenced sample was conventional CD4+ T cells sorted from blood. V is TRBV27 and J is TRBJ1-6; perhaps TRBD1 as D (5 bases). The CDR3 DNA reads TGTGCCAGCAGGGGAGGGGATAATTCACCCCTCCACTTT. This gives the protein CASRGGDNSPLHF.